This TCR beta chain was documented in a study of cytomegalovirus exposure and HLA in healthy donors. Study context: In an early release, HLA-typed donors contributed 77 million or so unique TCR sequences.

On this clone: What it recognizes is unknown.

The PCR contained 60 Vbeta and 13 Jbeta primers. The method was immunoSEQ multiplex PCR; TCRdb's version includes in-frame clones alone and lacks a portion of them. The table includes some 130,000 clones, more than 60% detected once. Study-level results: Fewer N-insertions than the roughly 670-donor mean were reportedly shown by an Asian-associated ancestry cluster in a later analysis. Near-uniform donor sequencing depth was presumed by presence/absence analyses. Productive status was seen about 90% or about 30% of the time for most TCR beta V segments in an earlier analysis.

Source material: PBMCs. The clonotype was recovered from a man aged 35 to 55 in good health and CMV-seropositive.

CDR3 sequence reads: CATQSGGNSYNEQFF. CDR3 bases: TGTGCCACCCAGAGCGGGGGGAACTCCTACAATGAGCAGTTCTTC. This rearrangement joins TRBV28 to TRBJ2-1, with 9 bases identical to TRBD2. The V segment lost 10 bases and the J segment 0 bases; nucleotides outside the gene matches: 7. Germline CDR1 and CDR2: MDHEN and SYDVKM. The CDR3 extends over 15 amino acids. The full variable domain, in which reference TRBV28 and TRBJ2-1 provide the parts outside the CDR3, is DVKVTQSSRYLVKRTGEKVFLECVQDMDHENMFWYRQDPGLGLRLIYFSYDVKMKEKGDIPEGYSVSREKKERFSLILESASTNQTSMYLCATQSGGNSYNEQFFGPGTRLTVL.